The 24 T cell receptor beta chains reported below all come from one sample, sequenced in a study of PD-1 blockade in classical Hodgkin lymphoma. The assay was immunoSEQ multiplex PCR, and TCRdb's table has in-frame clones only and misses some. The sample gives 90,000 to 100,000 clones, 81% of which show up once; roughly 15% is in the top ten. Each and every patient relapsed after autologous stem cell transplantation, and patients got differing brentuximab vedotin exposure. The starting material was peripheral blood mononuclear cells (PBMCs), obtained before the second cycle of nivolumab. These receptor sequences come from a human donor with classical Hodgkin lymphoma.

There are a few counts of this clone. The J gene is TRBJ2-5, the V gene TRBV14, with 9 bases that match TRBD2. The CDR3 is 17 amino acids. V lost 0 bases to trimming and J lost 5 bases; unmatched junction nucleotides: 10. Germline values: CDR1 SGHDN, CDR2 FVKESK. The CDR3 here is CASSQDQIAGAGETQYF. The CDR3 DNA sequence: TGTGCCAGCAGCCAAGATCAAATAGCGGGAGCGGGGGAGACCCAGTACTTC.

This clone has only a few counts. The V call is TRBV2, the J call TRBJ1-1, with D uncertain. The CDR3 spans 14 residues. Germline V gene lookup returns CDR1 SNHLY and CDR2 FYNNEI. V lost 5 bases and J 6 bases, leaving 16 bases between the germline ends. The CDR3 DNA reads TGTGCCAGCAGTTCCCGATCTGGGTCACCTGAAGCTTTCTTT. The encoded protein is CASSSRSGSPEAFF.

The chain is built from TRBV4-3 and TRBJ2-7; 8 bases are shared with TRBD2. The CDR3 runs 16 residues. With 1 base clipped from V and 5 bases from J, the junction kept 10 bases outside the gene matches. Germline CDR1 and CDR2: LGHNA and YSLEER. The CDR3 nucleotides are TGCGCCAGCAGCCAAGTCTTCGGGAGGGCCAAGGACGAGCAGTACTTC. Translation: CASSQVFGRAKDEQYF.

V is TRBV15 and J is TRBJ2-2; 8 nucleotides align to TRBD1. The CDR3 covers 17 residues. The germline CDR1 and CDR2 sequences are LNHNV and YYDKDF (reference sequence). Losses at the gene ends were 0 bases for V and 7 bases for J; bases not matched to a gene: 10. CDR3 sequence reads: CATSRDPPGQVVGELFF. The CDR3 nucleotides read TGTGCCACCAGCAGAGACCCACCGGGACAGGTCGTCGGGGAGCTGTTTTTT.

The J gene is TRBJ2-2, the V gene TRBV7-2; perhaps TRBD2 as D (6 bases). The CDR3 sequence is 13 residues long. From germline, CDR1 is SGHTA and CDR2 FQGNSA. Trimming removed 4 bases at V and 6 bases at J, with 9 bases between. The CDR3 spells CASSWGTSGELFF. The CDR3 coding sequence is TGTGCCAGCAGCTGGGGGACTTCCGGGGAGCTGTTTTTT.

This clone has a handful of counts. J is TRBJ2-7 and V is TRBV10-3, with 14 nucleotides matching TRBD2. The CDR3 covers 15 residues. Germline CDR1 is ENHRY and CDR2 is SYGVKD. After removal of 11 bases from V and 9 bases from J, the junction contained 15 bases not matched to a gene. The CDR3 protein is CAARGEGLAGVGQYF. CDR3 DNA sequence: TGTGCCGCCCGAGGCGAGGGACTAGCGGGAGTTGGGCAGTACTTC.

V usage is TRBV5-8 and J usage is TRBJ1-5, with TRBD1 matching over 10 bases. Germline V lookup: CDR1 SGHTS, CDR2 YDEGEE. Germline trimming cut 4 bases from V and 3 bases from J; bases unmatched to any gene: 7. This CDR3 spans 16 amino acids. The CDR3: CASSGGTGAFNQPQHF. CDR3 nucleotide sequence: TGTGCCAGCAGCGGGGGGACAGGGGCTTTCAATCAGCCCCAGCATTTT.

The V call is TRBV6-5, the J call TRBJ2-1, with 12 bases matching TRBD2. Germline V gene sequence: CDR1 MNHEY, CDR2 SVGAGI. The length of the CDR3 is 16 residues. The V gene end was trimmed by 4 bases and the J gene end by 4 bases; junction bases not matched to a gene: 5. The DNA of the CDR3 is TGTGCCAGCAGTTGGACTAGCGGGATACCTTACAATGAGCAGTTCTTC. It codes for CASSWTSGIPYNEQFF.

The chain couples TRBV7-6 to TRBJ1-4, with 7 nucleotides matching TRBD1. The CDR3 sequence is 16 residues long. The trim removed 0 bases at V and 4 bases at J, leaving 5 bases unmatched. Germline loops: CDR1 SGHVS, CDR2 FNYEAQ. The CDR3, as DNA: TGTGCCAGCAGCTTAGCGCCGACAGGGAGTAATGAAAAACTGTTTTTT. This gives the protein CASSLAPTGSNEKLFF.

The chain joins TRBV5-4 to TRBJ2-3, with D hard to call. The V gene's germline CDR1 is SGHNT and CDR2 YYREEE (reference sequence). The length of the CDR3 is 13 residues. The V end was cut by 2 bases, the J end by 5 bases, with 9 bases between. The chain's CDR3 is CASSFAGEDTQYF. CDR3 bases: TGTGCCAGCAGCTTCGCCGGAGAAGATACGCAGTATTTT.

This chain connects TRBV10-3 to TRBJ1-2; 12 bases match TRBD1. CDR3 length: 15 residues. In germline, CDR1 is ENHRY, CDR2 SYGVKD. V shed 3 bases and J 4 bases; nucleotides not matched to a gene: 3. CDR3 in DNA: TGTGCCATCAGTGAAGGGACAGGGGGCGGCTATGGCTACACCTTC. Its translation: CAISEGTGGGYGYTF.

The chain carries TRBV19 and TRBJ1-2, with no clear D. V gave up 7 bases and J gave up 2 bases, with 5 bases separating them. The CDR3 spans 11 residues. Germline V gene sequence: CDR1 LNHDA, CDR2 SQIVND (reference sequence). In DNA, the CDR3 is TGTGCCAGTATGAGAAACTATGGCTACACCTTC. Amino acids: CASMRNYGYTF.

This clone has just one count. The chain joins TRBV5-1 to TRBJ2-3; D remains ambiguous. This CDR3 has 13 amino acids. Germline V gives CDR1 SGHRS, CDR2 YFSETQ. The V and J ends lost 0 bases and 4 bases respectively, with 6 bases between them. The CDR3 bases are TGCGCCAGCAGCTTGGGCGCCCCAGATACGCAGTATTTT. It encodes CASSLGAPDTQYF.

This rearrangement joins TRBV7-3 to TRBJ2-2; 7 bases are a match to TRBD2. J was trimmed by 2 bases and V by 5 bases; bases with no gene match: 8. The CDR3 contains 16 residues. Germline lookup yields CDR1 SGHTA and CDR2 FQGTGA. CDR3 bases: TGTGCCAGCAGCCCCGTGGGCGGGGGAAACACCGGGGAGCTGTTTTTT. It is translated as CASSPVGGGNTGELFF.

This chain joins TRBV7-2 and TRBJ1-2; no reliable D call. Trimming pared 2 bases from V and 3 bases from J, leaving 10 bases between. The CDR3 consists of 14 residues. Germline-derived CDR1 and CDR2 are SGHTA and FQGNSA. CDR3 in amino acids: CASSLRVGYYGYTF. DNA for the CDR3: TGTGCCAGCAGCTTAAGGGTGGGCTACTATGGCTACACCTTC.

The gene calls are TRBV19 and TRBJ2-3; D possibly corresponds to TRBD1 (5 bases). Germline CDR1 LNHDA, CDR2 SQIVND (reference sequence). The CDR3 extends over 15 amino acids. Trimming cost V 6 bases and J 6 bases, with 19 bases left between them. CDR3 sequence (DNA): TGTGCCAGTAGCTCTCCGACTGGGGCTGCGGATACGCAGTATTTT. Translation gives CASSSPTGAADTQYF.

This CDR3 is CASSLGSGNTIYF. The CDR3 coding sequence is TGTGCCAGCAGCTTAGGCTCTGGAAACACCATATATTTT. This rearrangement joins TRBV7-9 to TRBJ1-3; D remains ambiguous. Germline V gene sequence: CDR1 SEHNR, CDR2 FQNEAQ (reference sequence). Trimming cost V 1 base and J 0 bases, with 1 base left between them. The CDR3 contains 13 residues.

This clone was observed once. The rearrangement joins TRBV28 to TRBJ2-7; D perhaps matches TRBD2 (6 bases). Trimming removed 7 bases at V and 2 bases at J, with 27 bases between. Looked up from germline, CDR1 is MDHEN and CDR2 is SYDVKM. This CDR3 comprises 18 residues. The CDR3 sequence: CASIDRGSGLSGAYEQYF. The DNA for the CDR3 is TGTGCCAGCATCGATCGGGGTAGCGGTCTTAGTGGGGCCTACGAGCAGTACTTC.

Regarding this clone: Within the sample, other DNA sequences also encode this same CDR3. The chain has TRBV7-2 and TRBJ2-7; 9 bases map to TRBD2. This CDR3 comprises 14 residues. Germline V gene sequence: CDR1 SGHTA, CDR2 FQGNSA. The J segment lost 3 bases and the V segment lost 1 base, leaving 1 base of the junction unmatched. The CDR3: CASSLVAGVYEQYF. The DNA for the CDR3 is TGTGCCAGCAGCTTAGTAGCGGGAGTCTACGAGCAGTACTTC. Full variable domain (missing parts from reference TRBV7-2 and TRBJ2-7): GAGVSQSPSNKVTEKGKDVELRCDPISGHTALYWYRQSLGQGLEFLIYFQGNSAPDKSGLPSDRFSAERTGGSVSTLTIQRTQQEDSAVYLCASSLVAGVYEQYFGPGTRLTVT.

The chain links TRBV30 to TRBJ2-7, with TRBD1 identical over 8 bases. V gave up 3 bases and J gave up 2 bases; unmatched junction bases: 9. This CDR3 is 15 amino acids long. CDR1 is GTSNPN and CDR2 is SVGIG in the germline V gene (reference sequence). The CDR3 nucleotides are TGTGCCTGGAGGTTTCGGGCAGGGGGCACCTACGAGCAGTACTTC. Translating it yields CAWRFRAGGTYEQYF.

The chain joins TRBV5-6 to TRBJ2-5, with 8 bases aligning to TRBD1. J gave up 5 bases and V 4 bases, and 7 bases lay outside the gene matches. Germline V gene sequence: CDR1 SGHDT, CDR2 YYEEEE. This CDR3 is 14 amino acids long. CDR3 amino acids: CASSPRTGWETQYF. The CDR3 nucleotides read TGTGCCAGCAGCCCGCGGACAGGGTGGGAGACCCAGTACTTC.

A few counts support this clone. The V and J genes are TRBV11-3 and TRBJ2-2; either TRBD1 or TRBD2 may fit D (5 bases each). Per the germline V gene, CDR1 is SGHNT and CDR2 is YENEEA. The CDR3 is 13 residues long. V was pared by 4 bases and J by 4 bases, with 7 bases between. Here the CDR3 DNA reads TGTGCCAGCAGCTCAGGGACCACCGGGGAGCTGTTTTTT. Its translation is CASSSGTTGELFF.

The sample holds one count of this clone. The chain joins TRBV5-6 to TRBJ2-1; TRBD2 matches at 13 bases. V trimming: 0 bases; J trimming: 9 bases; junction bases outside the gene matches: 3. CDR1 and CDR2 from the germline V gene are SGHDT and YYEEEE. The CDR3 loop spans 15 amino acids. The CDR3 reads CASSLVGLAGVEQFF. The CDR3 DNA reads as TGTGCCAGCAGCTTGGTTGGACTAGCGGGAGTTGAGCAGTTCTTC.

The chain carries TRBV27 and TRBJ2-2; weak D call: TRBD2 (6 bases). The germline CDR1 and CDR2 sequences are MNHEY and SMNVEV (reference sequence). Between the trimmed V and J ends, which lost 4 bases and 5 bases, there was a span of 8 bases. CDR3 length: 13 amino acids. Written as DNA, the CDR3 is TGTGCCAGCAGTTGGGGGGTGACCGGGGAGCTGTTTTTT. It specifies CASSWGVTGELFF.